These T cell receptor beta chains were read from a single sample in a study of T-cell reconstitution after alpha-beta-depleted transplantation in children. Via MiXCR, TCRdb re-called the PCR reads, giving one row per CDR3 protein. The sample comprises about a million distinct CDR3 sequences, about 29% of which are singletons, and roughly 30% rests with the top ten. The sequenced sample was PBMCs, mostly from graft donor cells, obtained 360 days after TCRalphabeta/CD19-depleted stem cell transplant. These receptors were collected from a boy under three years old who had a stem cell transplant for SCID, so the T cells may come from the graft donor. The CDR3 runs from the conserved cysteine through the conserved F or W. A D gene is named only where the DNA matches it firmly. Expanded clones are given a class, and other clones once, few, many or no size at all.

d_gene	abundance	v_gene	j_gene	CDR3aa	CDR3nt
.	few	TRBV7-2	TRBJ2-2	CASSLDSGPGELFF	TGTGCCAGCAGCTTAGATTCGGGTCCCGGGGAGCTGTTTTTT
.	few	TRBV7-8	TRBJ1-5	CASSLAPGPYQPQHF	TGTGCCAGCAGCTTAGCGCCAGGGCCCTATCAGCCCCAGCATTTT
TRBD1	few	TRBV5-1	TRBJ2-5	CASSSTGTEIQETQYF	TGCGCCAGCAGCTCAACCGGGACAGAGATCCAAGAGACCCAGTACTTC
.	.	TRBV7-2	TRBJ2-5	CASSLWDGQETQYF	TGTGCCAGCAGCCTGTGGGACGGACAAGAGACCCAGTACTTC
.	.	TRBV4-1	TRBJ1-3	CASSQDPPGSGNTIYF	TGCGCCAGCAGCCAAGACCCTCCCGGCTCTGGAAACACCATATATTTT
TRBD1	.	TRBV29-1	TRBJ1-1	CSFNPLSAGGTEAFF	TGCAGCTTCAATCCGCTATCCGCAGGGGGCACTGAAGCTTTCTTT
TRBD2	.	TRBV5-5	TRBJ2-7	CASSFRSLAGISYEQYF	TGTGCCAGCAGCTTTAGGAGCCTAGCGGGGATCTCCTACGAGCAGTACTTC
.	.	TRBV12-3/TRBV12-4	TRBJ1-2	CASRITGSYGYTF	TGTGCCAGCAGAATCACGGGGTCTTATGGCTACACCTTC
.	many	TRBV28	TRBJ1-1	CASRPFTGSAFEAFF	TGTGCCAGCAGGCCTTTCACAGGGTCGGCTTTTGAAGCTTTCTTT
.	.	TRBV27	TRBJ1-2	CASRSGLGKDGYTF	TGTGCCAGCAGGTCAGGGCTAGGAAAGGATGGCTACACCTTC
TRBD2	.	TRBV10-3	TRBJ2-2	CAISAPAAGGSPVNTGELFF	TGTGCCATCAGTGCCCCGGCGGCGGGGGGCTCCCCTGTGAACACCGGGGAGCTGTTTTTT
TRBD1	once	TRBV20-1	TRBJ2-2	CSANRDRTGELFF	TGCAGTGCTAACAGGGACAGAACCGGGGAGCTGTTTTTT
.	.	TRBV13	TRBJ1-1	CASSLATENTEAFF	TGTGCCAGCAGCTTAGCAACTGAGAACACTGAAGCTTTCTTT
.	few	TRBV6-2/TRBV6-3	TRBJ2-1	CASSAPGSQNNEQFF	TGTGCCAGCAGTGCCCCCGGGAGTCAAAACAATGAGCAGTTCTTC
.	.	TRBV3-1	TRBJ2-1	CASSQALTRPGYNEQFF	TGTGCCAGCAGCCAGGCCCTGACACGGCCGGGGTACAATGAGCAGTTCTTC
.	.	TRBV4-2	TRBJ1-3	CASSQDRGSTASGNTIYF	TGTGCCAGCAGCCAAGATAGGGGGAGTACAGCCTCTGGAAACACCATATATTTT
TRBD2	few	TRBV7-9	TRBJ2-7	CASSLGTSDSYEQYF	TGTGCCAGCAGCTTAGGGACTAGCGACTCCTACGAGCAGTACTTC
TRBD1	.	TRBV19	TRBJ2-1	CASSIFEDRGGNEQFF	TGTGCCAGTAGTATTTTCGAGGACAGGGGGGGCAATGAGCAGTTCTTC
.	few	TRBV15	TRBJ1-5	CATTRGSTTSNQPQHF	TGTGCCACCACCCGGGGCAGCACTACGAGCAATCAGCCCCAGCATTTT